The source of this T cell receptor (beta chain) is a study of beta chain features in type 1 diabetes (dated by TCRdb to the late 2010s). Broadly, across the study: Patients and healthy donors did not differ in mean age, gender distribution, total cell number or subset yield. A total of under 120,000,000 sorted cells were examined across all samples, and RNA yield correlated strongly with the number of cells per subset. In the study, recently diagnosed type 1 diabetes patients and matched healthy donors were compared on the TCRB repertoires of their sorted circulating CD4+ T cell subsets. Regulatory and stem cell-like memory subsets were isolated from only 8 patients and about eight healthy donors, whereas naive and central memory subsets came from all 28 donors.

Paper-wide results and their limitations: Shorter templates might have been favored by PCR, but patient and control samples were amplified and corrected together, so both groups would have been affected equally by any skew. At VDJ recombination sites, type 1 diabetes patients had fewer insertions and more deleted nucleotides, which implies abnormalities in thymic rearrangement. In all four CD4+ subsets, TCRB CDR3 length was moderately but significantly shorter in type 1 diabetes patients. Because small numbers of individuals were included in the HLA sub-analyses, any influence of HLA type on TCRB rearrangement was left unresolved. Because cDNA was sequenced instead of genomic DNA, highly expressing activated cells could be over-represented, though the groups showed no difference in activation or CD3 levels. Naive, central memory and regulatory TCRB repertoires appeared to be more alike among patients than among healthy donors.

All of the isolated RNA was reverse transcribed with the High Capacity cDNA Reverse Transcription Kit, so expressed TCRB transcripts were sequenced. Deep immunoSEQ sequencing was performed on naive, central memory and regulatory T cell samples, with an average of approximately 3.9 million total reads per sample. After sorted cells were lysed in RLT buffer, RNA was extracted with DNase-treated RNeasy Micro or Mini kits, with the choice depending on cell number. Each cell subset was processed separately to prevent cross-contamination, with patient and healthy donor samples processed together. The immunoSEQ multiplex PCR was used to amplify TCRB sequences from cDNA, generating 87-bp fragments that spanned the CDR3 region. The amplicons were sequenced using the Illumina HiSeq platform. The authors processed their data as follows. PCR bias was computationally corrected using synthetic template baselines, reads within Hamming distance 2 were collapsed, and singletons that could not be merged were discarded. By aligning reads against IMGT, V, D and J genes, CDR3 length, and insertions or deletions at six rearrangement sites were assigned. Within each subset, clonotype counts were normalized to the number of sorted cells before true diversity and Gini coefficients were calculated with the tcR R package. Repertoire sharing was quantified using the overlap coefficient calculated on TCRB nucleotide sequences. Out-of-frame TCRB sequences from naive cells were analyzed as a proxy for the pre-selection repertoire. TCRdb stores this immuneACCESS table with in-frame sequences only. Part of the clones is absent; in the studies checked, under half of the shortfall reflects unresolved V genes, and no reason is known for the rest. V, J and clone size derive from that table, while D and trimming were established from the DNA sequence. The sample contains 300,000 to 400,000 clones, roughly 13% of them found a single time. The top ten clones comprise 0.015% of the sample.

CDR1 and CDR2 are drawn from the germline V gene (reference sequence): LNHNV, YYDKDF. The CDR3 goes from the cysteine to the valine over 14 residues. The DNA shown is the 42-base CDR3, in frame from base 1. V is cut by 1 base and J by 2 bases, and the space between the germline ends is 9 bases. The sample holds a few counts of this clone. No cognate antigen has been identified for it. Base qualities are not at hand, and no much larger clone is one base apart. Each donor gave one peripheral blood draw, averaging about 120 mL, which was collected into heparinised tubes. A BD FACSAria II and a panel including CD45RO, CCR7, CD25, CD127, CD95 and CD27 were used to sort naive, central memory, regulatory and stem cell-like memory CD4+ T cells. A purity above 95% was achieved for all sorted populations. PBMCs were isolated immediately by Lymphoprep density gradient centrifugation and stained directly without culture. So that batch effects would be minimized, each experiment stained and sorted samples in pairs, pairing one healthy donor with one patient.

The chain uses TRBV15 and TRBJ2-7, with the D gene call left open. This clonotype originated in a woman in her late teens or twenties with type 1 diabetes. Material for sequencing was naive CD4+ T cells from blood. Interpreted using the paper, the cell subset or site label stands for: true naive CD4+ T cells. The CDR3 reads CATSRGAGAYEQYV. The DNA sequence is TGTGCCACCAGCAGAGGGGCAGGTGCCTACGAGCAGTACGTC.